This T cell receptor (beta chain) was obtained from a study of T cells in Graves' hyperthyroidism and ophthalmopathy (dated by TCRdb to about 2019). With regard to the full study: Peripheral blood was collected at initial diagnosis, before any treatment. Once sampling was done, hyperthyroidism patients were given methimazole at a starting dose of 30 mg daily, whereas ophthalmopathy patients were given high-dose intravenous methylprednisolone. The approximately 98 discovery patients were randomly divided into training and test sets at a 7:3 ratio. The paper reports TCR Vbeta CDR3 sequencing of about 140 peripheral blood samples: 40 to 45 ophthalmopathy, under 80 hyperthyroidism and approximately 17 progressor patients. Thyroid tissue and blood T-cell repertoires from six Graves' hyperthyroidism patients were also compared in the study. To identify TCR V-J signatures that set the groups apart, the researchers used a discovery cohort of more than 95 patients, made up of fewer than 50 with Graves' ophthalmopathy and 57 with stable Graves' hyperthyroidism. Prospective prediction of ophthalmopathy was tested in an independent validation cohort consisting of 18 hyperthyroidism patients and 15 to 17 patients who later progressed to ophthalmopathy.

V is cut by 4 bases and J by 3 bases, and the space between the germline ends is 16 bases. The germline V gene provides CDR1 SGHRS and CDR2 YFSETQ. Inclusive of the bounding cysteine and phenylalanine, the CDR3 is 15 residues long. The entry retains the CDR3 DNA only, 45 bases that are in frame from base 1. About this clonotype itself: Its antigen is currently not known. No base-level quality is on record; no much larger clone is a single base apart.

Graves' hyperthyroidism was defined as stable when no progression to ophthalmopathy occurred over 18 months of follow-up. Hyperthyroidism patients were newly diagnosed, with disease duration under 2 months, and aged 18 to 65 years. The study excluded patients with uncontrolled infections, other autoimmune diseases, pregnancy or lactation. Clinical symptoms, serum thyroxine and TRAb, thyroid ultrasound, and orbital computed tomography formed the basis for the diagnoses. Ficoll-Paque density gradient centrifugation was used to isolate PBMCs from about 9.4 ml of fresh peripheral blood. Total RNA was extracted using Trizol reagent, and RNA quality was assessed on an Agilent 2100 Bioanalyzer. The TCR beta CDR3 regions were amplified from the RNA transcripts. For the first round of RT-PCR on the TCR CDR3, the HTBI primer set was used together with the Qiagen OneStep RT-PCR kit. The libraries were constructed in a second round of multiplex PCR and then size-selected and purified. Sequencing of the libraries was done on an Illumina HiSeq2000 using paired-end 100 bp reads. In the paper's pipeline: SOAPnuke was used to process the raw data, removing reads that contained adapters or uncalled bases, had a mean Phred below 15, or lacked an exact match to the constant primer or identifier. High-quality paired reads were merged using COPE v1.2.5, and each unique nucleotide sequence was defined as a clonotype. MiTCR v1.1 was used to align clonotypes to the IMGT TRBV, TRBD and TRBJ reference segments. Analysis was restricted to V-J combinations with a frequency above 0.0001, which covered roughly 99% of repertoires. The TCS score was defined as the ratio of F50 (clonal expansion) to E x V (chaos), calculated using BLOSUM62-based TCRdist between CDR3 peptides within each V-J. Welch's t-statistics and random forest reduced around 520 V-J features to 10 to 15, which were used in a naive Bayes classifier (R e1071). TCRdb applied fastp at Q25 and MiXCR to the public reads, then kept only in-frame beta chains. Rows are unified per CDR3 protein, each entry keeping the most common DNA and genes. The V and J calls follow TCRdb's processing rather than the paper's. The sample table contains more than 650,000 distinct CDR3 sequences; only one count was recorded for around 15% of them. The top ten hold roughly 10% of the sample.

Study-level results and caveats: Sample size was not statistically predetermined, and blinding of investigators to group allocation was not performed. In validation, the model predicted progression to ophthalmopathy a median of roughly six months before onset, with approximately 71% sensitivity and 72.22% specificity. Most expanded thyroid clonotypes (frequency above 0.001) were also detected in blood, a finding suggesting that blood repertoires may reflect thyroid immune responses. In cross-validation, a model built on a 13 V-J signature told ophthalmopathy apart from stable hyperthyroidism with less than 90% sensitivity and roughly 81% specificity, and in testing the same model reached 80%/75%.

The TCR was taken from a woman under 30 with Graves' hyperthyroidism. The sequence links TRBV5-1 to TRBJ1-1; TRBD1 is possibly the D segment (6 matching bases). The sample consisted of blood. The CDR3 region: CASSLYTTGYTEAFF. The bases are TGCGCCAGCAGCCTATACACGACAGGCTACACTGAAGCTTTCTTT. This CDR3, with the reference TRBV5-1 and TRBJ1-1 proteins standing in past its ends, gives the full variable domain KAGVTQTPRYLIKTRGQQVTLSCSPISGHRSVSWYQQTPGQGLQFLFEYFSETQRNKGNFPGRFSGRQFSNSRSEMNVSTLELGDSALYLCASSLYTTGYTEAFFGQGTRLTVV.